One sample yielded the 4 T cell receptor beta chains listed below, sequenced in a study of blood T cell repertoires in COVID-19. Data came from immunoSEQ multiplex PCR; TCRdb stores just in-frame clones and leaves some out. The sample contains approximately 200,000 clones, about four fifths of which appear only once. The sample consisted of PBMCs or T cells enriched from blood (not recorded which). The receptors were gathered from a man aged 35 to 55 who had recovered from COVID-19.

The chain combines TRBV5-1 with TRBJ2-5; 8 nucleotides match TRBD1. The CDR3 consists of 15 residues. Germline V gene sequence: CDR1 SGHRS, CDR2 YFSETQ. V lost 4 bases to trimming and J lost 2 bases; unmatched junction nucleotides: 7. CDR3 protein: CASSPGDRRQETQYF. In DNA, the CDR3 is TGCGCCAGCAGCCCGGGGGACAGGAGACAAGAGACCCAGTACTTC. Full variable domain (remainder filled in from reference TRBV5-1 and TRBJ2-5): KAGVTQTPRYLIKTRGQQVTLSCSPISGHRSVSWYQQTPGQGLQFLFEYFSETQRNKGNFPGRFSGRQFSNSRSEMNVSTLELGDSALYLCASSPGDRRQETQYFGPGTRLLVL.

J is TRBJ1-2 and V is TRBV10-3; the match to TRBD1 covers 10 bases. The length of the CDR3 is 16 residues. Looked up from germline, CDR1 is ENHRY and CDR2 is SYGVKD. Unmatched junction bases numbered 5, after V lost 2 bases and J lost 2 bases. Here the CDR3 DNA reads TGTGCCATCAGTGAGCGGGACAGGGGACCGAACTATGGCTACACCTTC. It is translated as CAISERDRGPNYGYTF.

This chain uses TRBV11-2 with TRBJ1-1; 8 bases line up with TRBD1. V was clipped by 4 bases and J by 4 bases; unmatched bases: 8. Germline values: CDR1 SGHAT, CDR2 FQNNGV. The CDR3 is 15 amino acids. The CDR3 nucleotides are TGTGCCAGCAGCTCGACAGGGGCGGGGGCCACTGAAGCTTTCTTT. Protein sequence: CASSSTGAGATEAFF.

This clone has a single count. The chain employs TRBV6-5 and TRBJ1-2; 7 bases map to TRBD1. V lost 8 bases to trimming and J lost 1 base; unmatched junction nucleotides: 1. CDR1 is MNHEY and CDR2 is SVGAGI in the germline V gene. The CDR3 consists of 12 residues. This CDR3 reads CASDRDNYGYTF. The CDR3 DNA follows: TGTGCCAGCGACAGGGATAACTATGGCTACACCTTC.